This TCR beta chain was observed in a study of T-cell reconstitution after alpha-beta-depleted transplantation in children. It was with unique molecular identifiers that the TCRbeta library was prepared. TCRdb reprocessed the PCR reads with MiXCR, giving one entry per CDR3 protein. The sample has hundreds of thousands of distinct CDR3 sequences; about a quarter are singletons. Germline V gene sequence: CDR1 MNHEY, CDR2 SVGEGT. V lost 8 bases, J lost 0 bases, and 8 bases lay in between. CDR3 length: 14 amino acids. The clonotype comes from a girl aged 2 to 9 with Fanconi anemia, due to receive a stem cell transplant. The rearrangement uses TRBV6-2 or TRBV6-3 and TRBJ2-6; no reliable D call. The sequences come from PBMCs, collected before TCRalphabeta/CD19-depleted stem cell transplant. CDR3 in DNA: TGTGCCAGCTGCCTACACTCTGGGGCCAACGTCCTGACTTTC. Its translation is CASCLHSGANVLTF.